The 13 T cell receptor beta chains listed next were all sequenced from one sample in a study of T cells in Graves' hyperthyroidism and ophthalmopathy. Using RNA transcripts as the source, TCR beta CDR3 regions were amplified. First-round RT-PCR of the TCR CDR3 relied on the HTBI primer set. In TCRdb, the multiplex PCR reads were re-called with MiXCR into one record per CDR3 protein. In the table there are some 460,000 distinct CDR3 sequences, about a sixth of which are singletons. Input material: blood. These receptors were taken from a woman in her late teens or twenties with Graves' hyperthyroidism.

V usage is TRBV7-6 and J usage is TRBJ2-3, with 8 bases aligning to TRBD2. Germline-derived CDR1 and CDR2 are SGHVS and FNYEAQ. V gave up 5 bases and J gave up 2 bases; unmatched junction bases: 12. This CDR3 has 17 amino acids. The CDR3: CASSPSGSGATTDTQYF. In DNA form, the CDR3 reads TGTGCCAGCAGCCCTAGTGGTAGCGGGGCAACCACAGATACGCAGTATTTT.

This clonotype was picked up many times. The CDR3 region has the DNA TGTGCCAGCAGTTACCAGGAGACCTACTATGGCTACACCTTC. Amino acid sequence: CASSYQETYYGYTF. This rearrangement joins TRBV6-5 to TRBJ1-2; D is uncertain. Trimming shortened V by 2 bases and J by 3 bases, and 10 bases separated the two germline ends. The CDR3 is 14 amino acids. Germline CDR1 and CDR2: MNHEY and SVGAGI.

The V call is TRBV3-1, the J call TRBJ2-2; the D gene is possibly TRBD2 (6 bases). Looked up from germline, CDR1 is LGHDT and CDR2 is YNNKEL (reference sequence). V lost 1 base and J lost 7, with 13 bases in between. The CDR3 is 15 residues long. The CDR3 here is CASSQVVRGYGELFF. CDR3 DNA: TGTGCCAGCAGCCAAGTGGTCCGGGGGTACGGGGAGCTGTTTTTT.

V gene TRBV9 combines with J gene TRBJ1-2, with unresolved D. This CDR3 spans 15 amino acids. Germline CDR1 SGDLS, CDR2 YYNGEE. Trimming cost V 2 bases and J 4 bases, with 15 bases left between them. The CDR3 DNA sequence: TGTGCCAGCAGCGTCTCGGACGGACGAAGCTATGGCTACACCTTC. This sequence encodes CASSVSDGRSYGYTF.

This chain connects TRBV6-4 to TRBJ2-2; no firm D call. CDR1 is MRHNA, CDR2 SNTAGT, per germline. There are 13 residues in the CDR3. V was pared by 3 bases and J by 4 bases, with 6 bases between. CDR3 nucleotide sequence: TGTGCCAGCAGTGAATCGGGCACCGGGGAGCTGTTTTTT. Its protein product is CASSESGTGELFF.

About this clonotype itself: A much larger clone differs by one base, so this may be a read error. This likely comes from a read error, as the CDR3 has no conserved phenylalanine or tryptophan at its end. The V and J genes are TRBV12-3 or TRBV12-4 and TRBJ2-3; 8 nucleotides line up with TRBD1. This CDR3 region has 18 residues. V dropped 4 bases and J dropped 2; count of bases not matched to a gene: 14. The CDR3 coding sequence is TGTGCCAGCAGTTACCCAGGTGGGGGGACAGGTCTCACAGATACGCAGTATTCT. Translation: CASSYPGGGTGLTDTQYS.

This clonotype was counted at least ten times. The genes are TRBV29-1 and TRBJ2-7; D assignment may be TRBD1 or TRBD2 (5 bases each). The CDR3 sequence is 13 residues long. Germline CDR1 is SQVTM and CDR2 is ANQGSEA. Trimming took 7 bases from V and 5 from J, leaving 18 bases between them. The chain's CDR3 is CSAGEGSFDEQYF. DNA of the CDR3: TGCAGCGCCGGAGAGGGGAGTTTCGACGAGCAGTACTTC.

With regard to this clonotype: One base away lies a much larger clone, so this may be a sequencing read error. The conserved phenylalanine or tryptophan normally closing the CDR3 is absent here, so this likely arose from a read error. CDR3 nucleotide sequence: TGCAGTGCGGTAAGAACAGGGACCTACGAGCAGTACTCC. Encoded protein: CSAVRTGTYEQYS. V and J are TRBV20-1 and TRBJ2-7, with D perhaps TRBD1 (6 bases). The CDR3 loop spans 13 amino acids. The ends were cut back, 6 bases at V and 2 bases at J, with 14 bases in the middle. Germline lookup yields CDR1 DFQATT and CDR2 SNEGSKA (reference sequence).

The chain joins TRBV20-1 to TRBJ1-3; D remains unclear. The CDR3 has 15 residues. Germline CDR1 and CDR2: DFQATT and SNEGSKA (reference sequence). V dropped 5 bases and J dropped 2 bases, with 16 bases sitting between them. CDR3 sequence (DNA): TGCAGTGCTCTACCTCCAGGAGGCGCTGGAAACACCATATATTTT. Amino acid sequence: CSALPPGGAGNTIYF.

This clonotype was observed many times. The chain has TRBV10-3 and TRBJ2-3; D gene unclear. V was cut by 6 bases and J by 3 bases, with 13 bases left in between. Germline-derived CDR1 and CDR2 are ENHRY and SYGVKD. The CDR3 runs 14 residues. CDR3 in DNA: TGTGCCATCAGGGCCTCACCCACGACAGATACGCAGTATTTT. It is translated as CAIRASPTTDTQYF.

This clonotype has a count of ten or more. V is TRBV11-2 and J is TRBJ2-1; D may be TRBD2 (7 bases). The CDR3 runs 16 residues. V lost 7 bases and J lost 4, with 20 bases in between. Germline CDR1 SGHAT, CDR2 FQNNGV. CDR3 nucleotides: TGTGCCAGCACCACGCTGGGGGGGGGGCCGTACAATGAGCAGTTCTTC. Translating gives CASTTLGGGPYNEQFF.

The chain couples TRBV7-9 to TRBJ1-5; 8 nucleotides line up with TRBD1. The germline V gene has CDR1 SEHNR and CDR2 FQNEAQ (reference sequence). This CDR3 has 14 residues. Losses at the gene ends were 4 bases for V and 9 bases for J; bases not matched to a gene: 8. CDR3 nucleotides: TGTGCCAGCAGCTCGGACAGGGAAATTGGGCCCCAGCATTTT. This translates into CASSSDREIGPQHF.

CDR3 loop: CASSQGGQNQPQHF. The CDR3 nucleotides read TGCGCCAGCAGCCAAGGGGGGCAAAATCAGCCCCAGCATTTT. The rearrangement links TRBV4-1 to TRBJ1-5, with a possible D match to TRBD1 (6 bases). CDR1 is MGHRA and CDR2 is YSYEKL in the germline V gene. CDR3 size: 14 residues. Trimming pared 1 base from V and 4 bases from J, leaving 8 bases between.